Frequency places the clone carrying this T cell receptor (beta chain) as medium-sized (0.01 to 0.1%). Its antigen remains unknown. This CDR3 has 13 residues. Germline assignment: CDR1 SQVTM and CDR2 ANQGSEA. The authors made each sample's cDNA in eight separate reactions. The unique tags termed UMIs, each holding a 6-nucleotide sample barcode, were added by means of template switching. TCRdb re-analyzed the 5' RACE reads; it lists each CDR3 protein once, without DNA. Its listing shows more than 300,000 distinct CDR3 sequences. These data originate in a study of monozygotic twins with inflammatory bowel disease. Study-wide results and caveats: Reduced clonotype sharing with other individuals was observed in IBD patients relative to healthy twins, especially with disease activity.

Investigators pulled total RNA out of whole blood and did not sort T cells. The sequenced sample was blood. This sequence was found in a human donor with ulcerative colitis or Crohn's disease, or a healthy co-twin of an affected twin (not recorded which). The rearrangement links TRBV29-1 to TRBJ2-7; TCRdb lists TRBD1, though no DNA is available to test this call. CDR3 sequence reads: CSVYGGQGYEQYF.